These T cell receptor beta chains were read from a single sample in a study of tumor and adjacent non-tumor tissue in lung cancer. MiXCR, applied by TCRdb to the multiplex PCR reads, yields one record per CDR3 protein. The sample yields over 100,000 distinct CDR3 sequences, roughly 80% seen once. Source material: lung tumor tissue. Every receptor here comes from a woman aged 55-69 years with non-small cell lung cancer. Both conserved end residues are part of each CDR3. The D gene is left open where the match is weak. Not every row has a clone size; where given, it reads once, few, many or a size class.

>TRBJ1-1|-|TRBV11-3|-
CASSLPELTIEAFF
TGTGCCAGCAGCTTACCGGAACTGACTATTGAAGCTTTCTTT
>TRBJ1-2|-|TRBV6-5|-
CGSSPTRGVGDGYTF
TGTGGCAGTAGCCCAACGCGGGGGGTCGGCGATGGCTACACCTTC
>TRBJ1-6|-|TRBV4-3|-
CVSSQDYQPNSSLHF
TGCGTCAGCAGCCAAGATTACCAGCCTAATTCATCCCTCCACTTT
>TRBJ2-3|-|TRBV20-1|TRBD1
CSAGATGDARDTQYF
TGCAGTGCTGGAGCCACAGGGGACGCGAGAGATACGCAGTATTTT
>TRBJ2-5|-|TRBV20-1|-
CNARDSRVETQYF
TGCAATGCTAGAGATAGCAGGGTGGAGACCCAGTACTTC
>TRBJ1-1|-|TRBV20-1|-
CSASSDLNTEALF
TGCAGTGCTAGTTCGGATCTTAACACCGAAGCTTTGTTT
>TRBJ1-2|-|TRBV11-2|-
CASRNRGANYGYAF
TGTGCCAGCAGGAATAGGGGAGCTAACTATGGCTACGCCTTC
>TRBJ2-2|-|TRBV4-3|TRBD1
CASSQEYSRGLLF
TGCGCCAGCAGCCAAGAGTACTCAAGGGGGCTGCTTTTT
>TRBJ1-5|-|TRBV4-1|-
CASSQESGLNQPHHF
TGCGCCAGCAGCCAAGAGTCAGGGTTAAATCAGCCCCATCATTTT
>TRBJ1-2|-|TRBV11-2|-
CASGSAGWGALGCTF
TGTGCCAGCGGCTCGGCTGGCTGGGGGGCGCTTGGCTGCACCTTC
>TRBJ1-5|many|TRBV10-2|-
CASSELLGQGSNQPQHF
TGCGCCAGCAGTGAGTTACTTGGGCAGGGCAGCAATCAGCCCCAGCATTTT
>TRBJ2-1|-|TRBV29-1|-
CNVEWAERVSEQFF
TGCAACGTTGAATGGGCGGAGAGGGTAAGTGAGCAGTTCTTC
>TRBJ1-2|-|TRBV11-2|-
CASGLESTVIYGYTF
TGTGCCAGCGGCTTAGAATCGACAGTTATCTATGGCTACACCTTC
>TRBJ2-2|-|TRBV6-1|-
CASSEAQRLGELFF
TGTGCCAGCAGTGAAGCGCAGCGACTCGGGGAGTTGTTTTTT
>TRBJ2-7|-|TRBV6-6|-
CARSYSGGEQCF
TGTGCCAGAAGTTACTCCGGGGGCGAGCAGTGCTTC
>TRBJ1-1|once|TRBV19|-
CAGSNGRHTEAFF
TGTGCCGGCAGTAATGGAAGGCACACTGAAGCTTTCTTT
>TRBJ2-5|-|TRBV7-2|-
CASSSIGGIGPQETQYF
TGTGCCAGCAGCTCAATAGGCGGGATCGGACCTCAAGAGACTCAGTACTTC
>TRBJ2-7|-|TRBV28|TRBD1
CARRTGGPCEQYF
TGTGCCCGCAGGACAGGGGGCCCCTGCGAGCAGTACTTC
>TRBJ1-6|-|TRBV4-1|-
CASSIPSAVYSPFHF
TGCGCCAGCAGCATACCCTCGGCAGTTTATTCACCATTCCACTTT
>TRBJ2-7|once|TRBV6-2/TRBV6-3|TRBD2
CASSSTRTSGCYEQYF
TGTGCCAGCAGTTCTACGCGGACTAGCGGGTGCTACGAGCAGTACTTC
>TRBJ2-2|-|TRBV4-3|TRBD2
CAISQGPAGNTGELFF
TGCGCCATCAGCCAAGGACCAGCGGGAAACACAGGGGAGCTGTTTTTT
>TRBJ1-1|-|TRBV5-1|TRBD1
CASSQQGSNNEAFF
TGCGCCAGCAGCCAACAGGGGAGTAACAATGAAGCTTTCTTT
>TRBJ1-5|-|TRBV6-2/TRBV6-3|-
CTSSYSPHDRLNNEPQHF
TGTACCAGCAGTTACTCTCCCCACGACAGGCTAAACAATGAGCCCCAGCATTTT
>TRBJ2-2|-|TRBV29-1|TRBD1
CGVDDRGLGEVFF
TGCGGCGTTGATGACAGGGGGCTCGGGGAGGTGTTTTTT
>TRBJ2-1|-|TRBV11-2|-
CARRLELGNEQFF
TGTGCCAGGAGATTAGAGTTGGGAAATGAACAGTTCTTC
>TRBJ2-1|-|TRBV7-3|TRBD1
CASSERGGTGEWQFF
TGTGCCAGCAGCGAACGGGGGGGGACAGGGGAGTGGCAGTTCTTC
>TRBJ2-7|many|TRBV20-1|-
CSAHVSAGAGYEQYF
TGCAGTGCCCACGTATCCGCAGGGGCTGGATACGAGCAGTACTTC
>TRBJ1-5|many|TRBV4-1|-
CASSQAPGIEVVAQHF
TGCGCCAGCAGCCAAGCCCCTGGGATCGAGGTGGTGGCCCAGCATTTT
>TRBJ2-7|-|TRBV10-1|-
CDSNSKARGYEQYF
TGCGACAGTAACTCTAAGGCCAGGGGCTACGAGCAGTACTTC
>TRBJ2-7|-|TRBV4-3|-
CACSQDIPGPYEQYF
TGCGCCTGCAGCCAAGATATCCCAGGACCCTACGAGCAGTACTTC
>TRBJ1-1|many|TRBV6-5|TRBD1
CASSRQGAGTEAFF
TGTGCCAGCAGTCGACAGGGGGCCGGCACTGAAGCTTTCTTT
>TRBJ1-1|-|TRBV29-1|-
CSVVGTNTEAFF
TGCAGCGTTGTGGGCACGAACACTGAGGCTTTCTTT
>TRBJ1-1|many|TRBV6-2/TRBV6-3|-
CASSLGRSTEAFF
TGTGCCAGCAGTTTAGGGAGGAGCACTGAAGCTTTCTTT
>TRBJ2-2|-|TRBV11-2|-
CATSLVLSVHTGELFF
TGTGCCACCAGCTTAGTATTGTCGGTGCACACCGGGGAGCTGTTTTTT
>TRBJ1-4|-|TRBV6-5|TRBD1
CASSRVHRGAEKLFF
TGTGCCAGCAGCCGTGTCCACAGGGGAGCTGAAAAATTGTTTTTT
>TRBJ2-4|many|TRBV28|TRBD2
CASSLLADPGGKNIQYF
TGTGCCAGCAGTTTATTGGCGGACCCCGGGGGGAAAAACATTCAGTACTTC
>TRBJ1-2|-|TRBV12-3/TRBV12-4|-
CASSLRQRNDNYGFTF
TGTGCCAGCAGTTTAAGGCAGAGAAACGATAACTATGGCTTCACCTTC
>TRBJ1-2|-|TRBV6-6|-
CVSSGAGQAYGYTF
TGTGTCAGCAGTGGGGCCGGACAAGCATATGGCTACACCTTC
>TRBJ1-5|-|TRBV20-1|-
CGAQSDDGQPQHF
TGCGGTGCTCAATCCGATGACGGTCAGCCCCAGCATTTT
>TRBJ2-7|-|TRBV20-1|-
CSAGHRLYEQYF
TGTAGTGCTGGTCACAGACTCTACGAGCAGTACTTC
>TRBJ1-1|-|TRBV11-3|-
CASILVQNTEAFF
TGTGCTAGCATCTTAGTACAGAACACTGAAGCTTTCTTT
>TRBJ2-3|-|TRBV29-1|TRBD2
CNVVGLAGLDTQYF
TGCAACGTTGTGGGACTAGCGGGATTAGATACACAGTATTTT
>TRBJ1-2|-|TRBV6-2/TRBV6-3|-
CATRLEGTKYGYTF
TGTGCCACTCGTCTGGAGGGAACTAAATACGGCTACACCTTC
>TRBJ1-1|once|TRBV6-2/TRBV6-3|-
CASTRALGHEAFF
TGTGCCAGCACTCGAGCCCTCGGTCATGAGGCTTTCTTT
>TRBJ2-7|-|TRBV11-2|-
CASSLVQGGPYGQYF
TGTGCCAGCAGCTTAGTGCAGGGGGGGCCATACGGGCAGTACTTC
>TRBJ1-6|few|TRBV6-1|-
CAIYMLGSPLLF
TGTGCCATATACATGCTAGGTTCACCACTCCTCTTT
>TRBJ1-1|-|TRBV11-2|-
CVSNLAQGNTEAFF
TGTGTCAGCAACTTAGCGCAGGGAAACACTGAAGCTTTCTTT
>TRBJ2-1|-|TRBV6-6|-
CASTLDNGAGEQFF
TGTGCCAGCACCCTGGACAACGGGGCGGGTGAGCAGTTCTTC
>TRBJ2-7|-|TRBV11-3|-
CASGSRQGNSYERYF
TGTGCCAGCGGCTCGCGGCAGGGGAATTCTTACGAGCGGTACTTC
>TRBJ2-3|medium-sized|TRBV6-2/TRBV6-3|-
CASSLATDTQYF
TGTGCCAGCAGTCTAGCGACAGATACGCAGTATTTT